The present T cell receptor beta chain was sequenced within a study of OX40 agonist ivuxolimab in advanced cancers. Study context: The patients' treatment was ivuxolimab, an agonistic anti-OX40 (CD134) antibody. Patients were dosed intravenously with ivuxolimab at 0.01 to 10 mg/kg every 2 weeks.

There are 17 residues in the CDR3. Germline V lookup: CDR1 SEHNR, CDR2 FQNEAQ (reference sequence). The V segment lost 5 bases and the J segment 2 bases; nucleotides outside the gene matches: 12. TCRdb's copy holds only in-frame clones and misses some; the assay was immunoSEQ multiplex PCR. The table includes 70,000 to 80,000 clones, approximately 90% detected once. Study-wide results and limits: Certain nonresponders additionally had low normalized T-cell clonal expansion.

As for this clone: No antigen is known for it.

The sequenced sample was CD4+ or CD8+ T cells sorted from blood, obtained in a trial of the OX40 agonist ivuxolimab. The clonotype was recovered from an adult with an advanced solid tumor such as melanoma, head and neck, liver or kidney cancer. V and J are TRBV7-9 and TRBJ1-3; 7 nucleotides agree with TRBD1. The CDR3 protein is CASSRWTGGNTGNTIYF. CDR3 in DNA: TGTGCCAGCAGCCGCTGGACAGGCGGGAACACTGGAAACACCATATATTTT.